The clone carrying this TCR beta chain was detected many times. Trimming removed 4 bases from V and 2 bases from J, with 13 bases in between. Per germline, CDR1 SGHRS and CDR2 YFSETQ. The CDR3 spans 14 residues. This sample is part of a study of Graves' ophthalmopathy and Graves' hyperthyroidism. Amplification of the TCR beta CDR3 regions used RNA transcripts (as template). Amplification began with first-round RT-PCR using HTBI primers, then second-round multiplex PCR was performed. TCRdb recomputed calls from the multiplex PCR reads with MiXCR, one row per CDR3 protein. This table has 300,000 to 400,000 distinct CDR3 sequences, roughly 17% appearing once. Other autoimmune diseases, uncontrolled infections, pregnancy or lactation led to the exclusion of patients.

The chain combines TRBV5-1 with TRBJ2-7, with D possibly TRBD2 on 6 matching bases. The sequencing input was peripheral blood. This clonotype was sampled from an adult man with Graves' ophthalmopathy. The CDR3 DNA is TGCGCCAGCAGCCCGGGACTGCTGGCCTACGAGCAGTACTTC. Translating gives CASSPGLLAYEQYF.